This TCR beta chain comes out of a study of T cell responses to AZD1222 COVID-19 vaccine (dated by TCRdb to about 2021). About the study as a whole: Because spike-specific TCR depth and breadth did not differ between the two schedules, AZD1222 recipients who got a second dose at roughly 4 weeks were pooled with those who got a second dose at roughly 12 weeks. Enrollment into the trials was organized by age into subgroups of 18-55, 56-69 and 70-plus years, and those subgroups contained roughly 150, 30 and 60 TCR-sequenced participants, respectively. TCR sequencing covered 233 trial participants: nearly 210 given two doses of AZD1222 and around 26 given two doses of MenACWY control vaccine.

Of note for this clone: It has no known antigen specificity. Base qualities were left out, and no much larger clone turns up one base away.

The time point label, read with the paper, signifies: baseline before first vaccination. The vaccinee samples were drawn from two UK trials, COV001 and COV002, one of which was a single-blind randomized controlled phase 2/3 trial testing AZD1222 (ChAdOx1 nCoV-19) in healthy adults. For TCRbeta chain sequencing, PBMC samples were collected from trial participants at day 0 and at day 28 after the second dose. The CDR3 sequence holds 12 residues, the cysteine and phenylalanine included. The DNA shown is the 36-base CDR3, in frame from base 1. V is cut by 5 bases and J by 1 base, and the space between the germline ends is 6 bases. Via the germline V gene (reference sequence), CDR1 is SGHKS and CDR2 YYEKEE. The CDR3 regions of human TCRbeta chains were analyzed by immunosequencing. The authors' analysis ran thus. TCRs in the repertoires were matched against a reference library of SARS-CoV-2-specific TCRs that had been generated with the MIRA antigen-specificity platform. Breadth was defined as the fraction of unique TCRs that were SARS-CoV-2-associated, and depth was defined as the fraction of total T cells that were SARS-CoV-2-associated. Using the MIRA data, each spike-specific TCR was mapped to the spike region that the TCR reacts to and placed in a CD4 or CD8 class. Log10-transformed breadth and depth values were compared by one-way ANOVA with Sidak's multiple comparisons tests. TCRdb re-hosts the immuneACCESS table, in-frame sequences only. Its copies lack some clones; in the studies checked, an unresolved V gene accounts for under half of them, and the cause for the rest is not known. V and J calls and clone size are given by that table; D and trimming were obtained from the DNA. This sample comprises over 100,000 clones, 70% to 90% of them detected only once. More than 15% of the sample lies in the top ten.

Study-wide findings and limitations: The vaccine-associated CD4 TCRs covered the entire spike protein, and the dominant responses fell in regions 160-218 and 743-854. Because no day 14 peak-response samples were available, the repertoires could be characterized only after the peak T cell response. Spike-specific TCR breadth and depth rose significantly after two AZD1222 doses compared with day 0 and with MenACWY recipients. Most participants were white British and females outnumbered males, and the authors suggested that clonal diversity may have been underestimated. Epitopes outside the regions mutated in the B.1.351 and B.1.1.7 variants were reportedly recognized by nearly half of the unique spike-specific TCRs. The 56-69-year group was small, and its depth increase did not reach significance, likely because of low power. Conclusions about previously exposed vaccinees were limited because only six AZD1222 recipients were SARS-CoV-2 seropositive at baseline.

The material sequenced was peripheral blood, taken on day 0 of AZD1222 vaccination. The TCR comes from an adult in good health. This receptor chain uses TRBV5-5 and TRBJ1-1; a confident D gene designation cannot be given. The bases are TGTGCCAGCAGGGTGGGGAACACTGAAGCTTTCTTT. Translated, this is CASRVGNTEAFF.